The clone carrying this T cell receptor beta chain was recorded a few times. As it was prepared, the TCRbeta library received unique molecular identifiers. Each CDR3 protein is one row after TCRdb ran MiXCR on the PCR reads. The table records 90,000 to 100,000 distinct CDR3 sequences, more than 20% of them present only once. The data derive from a study of T-cell reconstitution after alpha-beta-depleted transplantation in children. V was cut by 1 base and J by 5 bases, with 17 bases left in between. In germline, CDR1 is MDHEN, CDR2 SYDVKM. The CDR3 length is 16 residues. The sequence was collected from a boy younger than 10 with acute lymphoblastic leukemia, due to receive a stem cell transplant. The chain recombines TRBV28 with TRBJ2-5, with D possibly TRBD2 on 6 matching bases. Sample: PBMCs, taken before TCRalphabeta/CD19-depleted stem cell transplant. CDR3: CASSLFIAEGLETQYF. DNA for the CDR3: TGTGCCAGCAGTTTATTCATTGCGGAGGGGCTGGAGACCCAGTACTTC.